The 22 T cell receptor beta chains below come from one sample, sequenced in a study of blood T cell repertoires in COVID-19. Method: immunoSEQ multiplex PCR; TCRdb's copy keeps in-frame clones and lacks some. The sample yields 100,000 to 120,000 clones, approximately 84% seen once. Material: peripheral blood. These TCRs come from a middle-aged woman with acute or convalescent COVID-19.

This clone was seen a handful of times. The chain has TRBV27 and TRBJ1-4, with a tentative D call TRBD1 (5 bases). V shed 3 bases and J shed 7 bases, with 18 bases lying between them. This CDR3 comprises 16 residues. Germline V lookup: CDR1 MNHEY, CDR2 SMNVEV (reference sequence). The CDR3 DNA reads as TGTGCCAGCAGTTTTCTTCGGCCAGGGAGGATTGAAAAACTGTTTTTT. Its translation: CASSFLRPGRIEKLFF.

V and J are TRBV7-3 and TRBJ2-7; 9 bases align to TRBD1. The J segment lost 4 bases and the V segment lost 5 bases, leaving 9 bases of the junction unmatched. CDR1 is SGHTA and CDR2 is FQGTGA in the germline V gene. The CDR3 sequence is 15 residues long. The CDR3 spells CASSQNPGTGYEQYF. CDR3 coding DNA: TGTGCCAGCAGCCAAAACCCCGGGACAGGGTACGAGCAGTACTTC.

This clone came up once. This chain connects TRBV10-3 to TRBJ1-5, with unresolved D. The germline CDR1 and CDR2 sequences are ENHRY and SYGVKD. Trimming took 6 bases from V and 2 from J, leaving 11 bases between them. CDR3 length: 14 residues. Here the CDR3 reads CAISADIGNQPQHF. CDR3 in DNA: TGTGCCATCAGCGCTGACATTGGCAATCAGCCCCAGCATTTT.

On this clone itself: The junction departs from the called germline gene at one end, perhaps through a read error. The rearrangement uses TRBV7-8 and TRBJ1-3, with D maybe TRBD1 (6 bases). CDR3 size: 15 residues. Germline values: CDR1 SGHVS, CDR2 FQNEAQ. CDR3 region: CASSSPPGVGNTIYF. In DNA form, the CDR3 reads TGTGCCAGCAGCTCGCCCCCAGGGGTTGGAAACACCATCTATTTT. The variable domain in full, with the rest retrieved from reference TRBV7-8 and TRBJ1-3, is GAGVSQSPRYKVAKRGQDVALRCDPISGHVSLFWYQQALGQGPEFLTYFQNEAQLDKSGLPSDRFFAERPEGSVSTLKIQRTQQEDSAVYLCASSSPPGVGNTIYFGEGSWLTVV.

V and J are TRBV24-1 and TRBJ2-3, with TRBD1 identical over 7 bases. V lost 7 bases to trimming and J lost 3 bases; unmatched junction nucleotides: 3. There are 13 residues in the CDR3. CDR1 and CDR2 from the germline V gene are KGHDR and SFDVKD. The CDR3 nucleotides are TGTGCCACCAGAGAGACAGGGACAGATACGCAGTATTTT. Translation gives CATRETGTDTQYF.

The chain links TRBV6-1 to TRBJ1-3; D call uncertain. CDR3 length: 16 residues. Germline assignment: CDR1 MNHNS and CDR2 SASEGT. The germline V and J ends were trimmed by 4 bases and 2 bases, with 15 bases remaining between them. This CDR3 reads CASSVARESPGNTIYF. As DNA, the CDR3 is TGTGCCAGCAGTGTCGCTAGAGAATCTCCTGGAAACACCATATATTTT.

The chain uses TRBV2 and TRBJ1-1; D unresolved. V shed 1 base and J shed 0 bases, with 9 bases lying between them. CDR1 SNHLY and CDR2 FYNNEI come from the germline V gene. The CDR3 length is 15 residues. The CDR3 sequence: CASSEGRRMNTEAFF. CDR3 in DNA: TGTGCCAGCAGTGAAGGGCGGCGAATGAACACTGAAGCTTTCTTT.

This chain connects TRBV6-2 or TRBV6-3 to TRBJ2-3, with TRBD2 identical over 11 bases. The CDR3 length is 16 residues. The germline V gene has CDR1 MNHEY and CDR2 SVGEGT. V lost 2 bases to trimming and J lost 3 bases; unmatched junction nucleotides: 4. In DNA form, the CDR3 reads TGTGCCAGCAGTTACATAACTAGCGGGGGTACAGATACGCAGTATTTT. This gives the protein CASSYITSGGTDTQYF.

This chain joins TRBV5-4 and TRBJ2-3; 7 positions agree with TRBD1. Trimming removed 5 bases from V and 0 bases from J; junction bases left unmatched: 6. The CDR3 is 15 amino acids. CDR1 is SGHNT, CDR2 YYREEE, per germline (reference sequence). This CDR3 is CASRRDSSSTDTQYF. The DNA for the CDR3 is TGTGCCAGCAGGAGGGACAGCTCAAGCACAGATACGCAGTATTTT.

This chain links TRBV19 with TRBJ2-6; D is possibly TRBD2 (6 bases). This CDR3 region has 16 residues. Germline-derived CDR1 and CDR2 are LNHDA and SQIVND (reference sequence). V lost 4 bases and J 2 bases, leaving 12 bases between the germline ends. CDR3 amino acids: CASSKSWGAGANVLTF. CDR3 DNA sequence: TGTGCCAGTAGTAAGTCTTGGGGGGCTGGGGCCAACGTCCTGACTTTC. Full variable domain (rest looked up from reference TRBV19 and TRBJ2-6): DGGITQSPKYLFRKEGQNVTLSCEQNLNHDAMYWYRQDPGQGLRLIYYSQIVNDFQKGDIAEGYSVSREKKESFPLTVTSAQKNPTAFYLCASSKSWGAGANVLTFGAGSRLTVL.

This rearrangement joins TRBV5-8 to TRBJ2-1; possibly TRBD1 for D (8 bases). V lost 3 bases and J 4 bases, leaving 14 bases between the germline ends. In germline, CDR1 is SGHTS, CDR2 YDEGEE. The CDR3 extends over 15 amino acids. This CDR3 reads CASSWTGRVYNEQFF. The CDR3, as DNA: TGTGCCAGCAGCTGGACAGGGAGGGTTTACAATGAGCAGTTCTTC.

The chain combines TRBV2 with TRBJ1-1; D unresolved. The CDR3 spans 16 residues. Germline lookup yields CDR1 SNHLY and CDR2 FYNNEI. V dropped 2 bases and J dropped 0 bases, with 13 bases sitting between them. CDR3 in amino acids: CASSEQEYRLNTEAFF. Here the CDR3 DNA reads TGTGCCAGCAGTGAACAAGAGTACAGACTGAACACTGAAGCTTTCTTT.

The gene calls are TRBV29-1 and TRBJ1-2; the D gene is possibly TRBD1 (5 bases). This CDR3 contains 15 residues. CDR1 and CDR2 from the germline V gene are SQVTM and ANQGSEA. V gave up 0 bases and J gave up 1 base, with 12 bases separating them. The CDR3 DNA is TGCAGCGTTGAAGATCGGGGGGAGGTTAACTATGGCTACACCTTC. This translates into CSVEDRGEVNYGYTF.

The chain employs TRBV6-2 or TRBV6-3 and TRBJ2-3; TRBD2 matches at 9 bases. The germline gives CDR1 MNHEY, CDR2 SVGEGT. After removal of 5 bases from V and 2 bases from J, the junction contained 8 bases not matched to a gene. This CDR3 is built from 16 residues. The CDR3 spells CASSAQRGAYTDTQYF. CDR3 nucleotide sequence: TGTGCCAGCAGTGCCCAGCGGGGGGCCTACACAGATACGCAGTATTTT.

The chain joins TRBV2 to TRBJ1-3; no firm D call. This CDR3 is 16 amino acids long. Germline V gives CDR1 SNHLY, CDR2 FYNNEI. Trimming left V 3 bases short and J 0 bases short, with 12 bases between. CDR3 coding DNA: TGTGCCAGCAGTGAGGGCGGCGGGAACTCTGGAAACACCATATATTTT. Translated, it gives CASSEGGGNSGNTIYF.

The rearrangement joins TRBV2 to TRBJ2-1, with 10 bases identical to TRBD1. V lost 4 bases to trimming and J lost 0 bases; unmatched junction nucleotides: 0. Germline V gene lookup returns CDR1 SNHLY and CDR2 FYNNEI. The CDR3 loop spans 15 amino acids. In DNA, the CDR3 is TGTGCCAGCAGTGGGGACAGGGGCTCCTACAATGAGCAGTTCTTC. The encoded protein is CASSGDRGSYNEQFF.

The rearrangement uses TRBV4-2 and TRBJ2-2; 9 bases fit TRBD2. The J segment lost 1 base and the V segment lost 1 base, leaving 4 bases of the junction unmatched. CDR1 is LGHNA, CDR2 YNFKEQ, per germline. The CDR3 totals 17 residues. CDR3 sequence (DNA): TGTGCCAGCAGCCAAGTCCTTAGCGGGGGGAACACCGGGGAGCTGTTTTTT. Translation gives CASSQVLSGGNTGELFF.

The chain couples TRBV7-9 to TRBJ1-1; 7 bases line up with TRBD1. Germline V lookup: CDR1 SEHNR, CDR2 FQNEAQ (reference sequence). The CDR3 has 13 amino acids. Germline trimming cut 5 bases from V and 5 bases from J; bases unmatched to any gene: 5. The CDR3 region is CASSQQGRTEAFF. In DNA, the CDR3 is TGTGCCAGCAGCCAACAGGGGAGGACTGAAGCTTTCTTT. Supplemented by reference TRBV7-9 and TRBJ1-1, the full variable domain reads DTGVSQNPRHKITKRGQNVTFRCDPISEHNRLYWYRQTLGQGPEFLTYFQNEAQLEKSRLLSDRFSAERPKGSFSTLEIQRTEQGDSAMYLCASSQQGRTEAFFGQGTRLTVV.

The J gene is TRBJ1-2, the V gene TRBV2, with a possible D match to TRBD1 (5 bases). The V end lost 5 bases, the J end lost 4 bases, and 11 bases lay between the germline ends. The CDR3 covers 13 residues. Germline V gene lookup returns CDR1 SNHLY and CDR2 FYNNEI. CDR3 DNA: TGTGCCAGCAGTCCCGACAGCCTCTATGGCTACACCTTC. Amino acid sequence: CASSPDSLYGYTF.

CDR3 protein: CASVSGEGTDTQYF. CDR3 coding DNA: TGTGCCAGCGTTAGCGGGGAAGGGACAGATACGCAGTATTTT. V and J are TRBV19 and TRBJ2-3; 8 bases align to TRBD2. CDR3 length equals 14 residues. From germline, CDR1 is LNHDA and CDR2 SQIVND (reference sequence). The V gene end was trimmed by 9 bases and the J gene end by 3 bases; junction bases not matched to a gene: 8. Combining the CDR3 with reference TRBV19 and TRBJ2-3 gives the whole variable domain DGGITQSPKYLFRKEGQNVTLSCEQNLNHDAMYWYRQDPGQGLRLIYYSQIVNDFQKGDIAEGYSVSREKKESFPLTVTSAQKNPTAFYLCASVSGEGTDTQYFGPGTRLTVL.

This chain links TRBV11-2 with TRBJ2-1, with 8 bases lining up with TRBD2. From germline, CDR1 is SGHAT and CDR2 FQNNGV. J gave up 0 bases and V 2 bases, and 6 bases lay outside the gene matches. The CDR3 runs 17 residues. CDR3: CASSLYRGGGSYNEQFF. CDR3 nucleotides: TGTGCCAGCAGCTTATACCGGGGGGGCGGCTCCTACAATGAGCAGTTCTTC.

The chain carries TRBV27 and TRBJ1-6; D is possibly TRBD1 (6 bases). This CDR3 spans 15 amino acids. V lost 3 bases, J lost 2 bases, and 8 bases lay in between. Per the germline V gene, CDR1 is MNHEY and CDR2 is SMNVEV (reference sequence). The CDR3 protein is CASSFGQTYNSPLHF. The CDR3 nucleotides read TGTGCCAGCAGTTTCGGACAGACCTATAATTCACCCCTCCACTTT.